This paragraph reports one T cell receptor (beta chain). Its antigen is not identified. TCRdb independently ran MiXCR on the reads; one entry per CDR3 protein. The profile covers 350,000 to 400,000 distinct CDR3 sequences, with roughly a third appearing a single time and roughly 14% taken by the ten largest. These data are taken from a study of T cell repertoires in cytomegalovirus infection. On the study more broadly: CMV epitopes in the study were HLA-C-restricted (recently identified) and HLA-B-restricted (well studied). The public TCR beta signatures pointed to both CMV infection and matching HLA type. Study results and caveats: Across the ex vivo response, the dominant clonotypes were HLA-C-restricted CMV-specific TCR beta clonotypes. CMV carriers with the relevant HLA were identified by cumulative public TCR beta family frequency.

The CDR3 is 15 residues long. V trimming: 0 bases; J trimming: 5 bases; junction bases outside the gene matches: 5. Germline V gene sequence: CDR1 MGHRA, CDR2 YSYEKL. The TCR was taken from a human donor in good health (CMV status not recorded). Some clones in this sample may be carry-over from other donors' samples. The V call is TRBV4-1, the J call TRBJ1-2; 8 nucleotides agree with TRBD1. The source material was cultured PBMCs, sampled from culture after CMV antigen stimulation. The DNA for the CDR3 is TGCGCCAGCAGCCAAGACAGGGGGCGAGGGTATGGCTACACCTTC. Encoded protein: CASSQDRGRGYGYTF.